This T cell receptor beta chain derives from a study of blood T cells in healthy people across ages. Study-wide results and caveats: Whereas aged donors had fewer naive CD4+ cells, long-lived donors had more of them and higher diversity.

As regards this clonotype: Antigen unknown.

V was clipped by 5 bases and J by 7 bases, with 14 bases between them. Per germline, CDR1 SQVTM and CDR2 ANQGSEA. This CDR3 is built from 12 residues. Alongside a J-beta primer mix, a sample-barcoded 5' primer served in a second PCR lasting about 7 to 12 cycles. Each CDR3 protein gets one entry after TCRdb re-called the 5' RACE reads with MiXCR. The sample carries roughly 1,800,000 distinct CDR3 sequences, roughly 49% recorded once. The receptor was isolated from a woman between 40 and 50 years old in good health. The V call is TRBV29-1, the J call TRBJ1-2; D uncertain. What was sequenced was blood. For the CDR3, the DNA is TGCAGCGTTATGAGCCCTACTGGTGGCTACACCTTC. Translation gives CSVMSPTGGYTF.